The following is a T cell receptor (beta chain) sequence with its context. This entry comes from a study of T cell responses to AZD1222 COVID-19 vaccine. Generated by immunoSEQ multiplex PCR, the TCRdb table keeps only in-frame clones and is missing some. Among fewer than 120,000 clones listed, about 95% were seen once. The CDR3 is 15 amino acids. After removal of 4 bases from V and 0 bases from J, the junction contained 8 bases not matched to a gene. Germline assignment: CDR1 SQVTM and CDR2 ANQGSEA. The V call is TRBV29-1, the J call TRBJ1-1, with TRBD1 matching over 7 bases. The receptor was derived from an adult who received the AZD1222 COVID-19 vaccine. The sample in question was peripheral blood, obtained 28 days after the second AZD1222 dose. The CDR3 reads CSVGKQGTMNTEAFF. The CDR3 DNA reads TGCAGCGTTGGTAAACAGGGGACTATGAACACTGAAGCTTTCTTT.